One sample yielded the 19 T cell receptor beta chains listed below, sequenced in a study of blood T cells in healthy people across ages. The authors ran a second PCR of about 7 to 11 cycles using a sample-barcoded 5' primer and a J-beta primer mix. Each CDR3 protein gets one entry after TCRdb re-called the 5' RACE reads with MiXCR. Among 1.5 million to 2 million distinct CDR3 sequences listed, roughly 52% were seen once. Source material: blood. The receptor set was obtained from a woman aged 40 to 49 in good health.

The V and J genes are TRBV2 and TRBJ2-3, with D uncertain. Looked up from germline, CDR1 is SNHLY and CDR2 is FYNNEI. The CDR3 length is 13 residues. The CDR3 nucleotides read TGTGCAGATTCTTCTTTCCGGGCGGATACGCAGTATTTT. Its translation: CADSSFRADTQYF.

V usage is TRBV7-2 and J usage is TRBJ1-2; 11 bases match TRBD1. This CDR3 comprises 16 residues. The trim removed 5 bases at V and 1 base at J, leaving 6 bases unmatched. Germline CDR1 SGHTA, CDR2 FQGNSA. The CDR3 DNA sequence: TGTGCCAGCAGCCCGGGGGACAGGGGGTATAACTATGGCTACACCTTC. Translating gives CASSPGDRGYNYGYTF. The full variable domain, in which reference TRBV7-2 and TRBJ1-2 provide the parts outside the CDR3, is GAGVSQSPSNKVTEKGKDVELRCDPISGHTALYWYRQSLGQGLEFLIYFQGNSAPDKSGLPSDRFSAERTGGSVSTLTIQRTQQEDSAVYLCASSPGDRGYNYGYTFGSGTRLTVV.

The rearrangement links TRBV9 to TRBJ2-3; D ambiguous. In germline, CDR1 is SGDLS, CDR2 YYNGEE. Trimming took 4 bases from V and 5 from J, leaving 17 bases between them. This CDR3 has 15 amino acids. The CDR3 DNA reads TGTGCCAGCAGCCCCCAGCGTTCCGCCGGAGATACGCAGTATTTT. This sequence encodes CASSPQRSAGDTQYF. Drawing the rest from reference TRBV9 and TRBJ2-3, the complete variable domain is DSGVTQTPKHLITATGQRVTLRCSPRSGDLSVYWYQQSLDQGLQFLIQYYNGEERAKGNILERFSAQQFPDLHSELNLSSLELGDSALYFCASSPQRSAGDTQYFGPGTRLTVL.

V usage is TRBV5-1 and J usage is TRBJ1-4; D is unclear. This CDR3 is 18 amino acids long. CDR1 is SGHRS, CDR2 YFSETQ, per germline. V was shortened by 2 bases and J by 0 bases, with 17 bases between the two germline ends. For the CDR3, the DNA is TGCGCCAGCAGCTTTATGGTTTTGTCCCCCACAACTAATGAAAAACTGTTTTTT. It is translated as CASSFMVLSPTTNEKLFF.

Only a few counts were recorded for this clonotype. V usage is TRBV6-2 or TRBV6-3 and J usage is TRBJ2-1; 12 bases match TRBD2. V shed 6 bases, J shed 4 bases, and the junction held 7 bases outside the gene matches. The CDR3 is 16 amino acids. CDR1 and CDR2 from the germline V gene are MNHEY and SVGEGT. The CDR3, as DNA: TGTGCCAGCAGCCCTAGCGGGGGGGCGGTGTACAATGAGCAGTTCTTC. It encodes CASSPSGGAVYNEQFF.

This chain links TRBV7-2 with TRBJ2-4; D gene ambiguous. V dropped 0 bases and J dropped 0 bases, with 9 bases sitting between them. The CDR3 contains 16 residues. Germline V CDR1 and CDR2: SGHTA, FQGNSA. CDR3 region: CASSLAGTVAKNIQYF. The CDR3 region has the DNA TGTGCCAGCAGCTTAGCGGGTACCGTAGCCAAAAACATTCAGTACTTC.

The chain combines TRBV5-4 with TRBJ2-5; 7 positions match TRBD1. The CDR3 covers 16 residues. The V gene's germline CDR1 is SGHNT and CDR2 YYREEE (reference sequence). J gave up 0 bases and V 2 bases, and 7 bases lay outside the gene matches. The CDR3 region has the DNA TGTGCCAGCAGCTTAGGACAGGTAGCTAACCAAGAGACCCAGTACTTC. Translation: CASSLGQVANQETQYF.

The chain employs TRBV7-2 and TRBJ1-2; D unclear. Trimming removed 5 bases from V and 6 bases from J, with 13 bases in between. The CDR3 runs to 13 residues. Germline-derived CDR1 and CDR2 are SGHTA and FQGNSA. The CDR3 DNA follows: TGTGCCAGCAGCCTATTTGGGTTAGATGGCTACACCTTC. Its translation: CASSLFGLDGYTF.

The chain employs TRBV20-1 and TRBJ2-1; 10 bases match TRBD1. From germline, CDR1 is DFQATT and CDR2 SNEGSKA (reference sequence). Trimming at V came to 3 bases and at J to 4 bases, leaving 6 bases not matched to a gene. The CDR3 runs 15 residues. Here the CDR3 reads CSASPPGQGYNEQFF. The CDR3 DNA is TGCAGTGCTAGTCCGCCGGGACAGGGGTACAATGAGCAGTTCTTC.

In this sample, this clonotype turned up a few times. The rearrangement joins TRBV10-3 to TRBJ2-5; TRBD1 might be the D (6 bases). The CDR3 sequence is 14 residues long. Trimming took 3 bases from V and 3 from J, leaving 11 bases between them. Per germline, CDR1 ENHRY and CDR2 SYGVKD. CDR3 sequence reads: CAISDWTAEETQYF. CDR3 in DNA: TGTGCCATCAGTGATTGGACAGCAGAAGAGACCCAGTACTTC.

As for this clonotype: One end of the junction does not line up with germline, which may come from a read error. This chain joins TRBV24-1 and TRBJ1-5; TRBD1 might be the D (5 bases). There are 16 residues in the CDR3. Per germline, CDR1 KGHDR and CDR2 SFDVKD. Here the CDR3 DNA reads TGTGCCACCAGTGATGGGACGGGGTATAGCAGTCAGCCCCAGCATTTT. It codes for CATSDGTGYSSQPQHF.

This clonotype came up many times. The CDR3 sequence: CSVGQTQETQYF. The CDR3 region has the DNA TGCAGCGTTGGGCAGACCCAAGAGACCCAGTACTTC. V usage is TRBV29-1 and J usage is TRBJ2-5; D is undetermined. Germline lookup yields CDR1 SQVTM and CDR2 ANQGSEA. Trimming took off 4 bases at V and 1 base at J, with 7 bases between the two ends. The length of the CDR3 is 12 residues.

The J gene is TRBJ1-4, the V gene TRBV28, with D perhaps TRBD1 (6 bases). The CDR3 runs to 14 residues. The V end lost 1 base, the J end lost 10 bases, and 13 bases lay between the germline ends. Germline CDR1 is MDHEN and CDR2 is SYDVKM. CDR3 loop: CASSLSGLTGKLFF. CDR3 DNA sequence: TGTGCCAGCAGTTTATCGGGACTGACAGGAAAACTGTTTTTT.

The chain carries TRBV3-1 and TRBJ1-1; a possible D gene is TRBD1 (5 bases). Germline CDR1 is LGHDT and CDR2 is YNNKEL (reference sequence). Trimming left V 4 bases short and J 0 bases short, with 12 bases between. The CDR3 runs to 15 residues. In DNA, the CDR3 is TGTGCCAGCAGCCCAAGCAGGGCGATGAACACTGAAGCTTTCTTT. It specifies CASSPSRAMNTEAFF.

The table lists this clonotype with a few counts. The chain couples TRBV3-1 to TRBJ2-4; D remains unclear. Between the trimmed V and J ends, which lost 4 bases and 3 bases, there was a span of 4 bases. CDR1 is LGHDT and CDR2 is YNNKEL in the germline V gene (reference sequence). This CDR3 spans 12 amino acids. The CDR3 region is CASSRNKNIQYF. CDR3 coding DNA: TGTGCCAGCAGCCGGAACAAAAACATTCAGTACTTC.

The chain couples TRBV6-2 or TRBV6-3 to TRBJ1-1; tentative D call: TRBD1 (5 bases). Looked up from germline, CDR1 is MNHEY and CDR2 is SVGEGT. The CDR3 sequence is 17 residues long. V gave up 2 bases and J gave up 4 bases, with 20 bases separating them. The CDR3 sequence is CASSYTPGTGLITEAFF. The CDR3 DNA reads as TGTGCCAGCAGTTACACCCCGGGGACGGGACTGATCACTGAAGCTTTCTTT.

The rearrangement links TRBV4-3 to TRBJ2-3; D is undetermined. CDR1 is LGHNA, CDR2 YSLEER, per germline. CDR3 length: 13 amino acids. V was shortened by 2 bases and J by 5 bases, with 8 bases between the two germline ends. CDR3 in amino acids: CASSQRLLDTQYF. The CDR3 DNA sequence: TGCGCCAGCAGCCAACGGCTGTTAGATACGCAGTATTTT.

About this clonotype itself: Germline and junction disagree at one end, which may indicate a read error. This chain links TRBV29-1 with TRBJ2-7, with 9 bases lining up with TRBD1. CDR1 SQVTM and CDR2 ANQGSEA come from the germline V gene. There are 13 residues in the CDR3. The CDR3 DNA follows: TGCAGCGTTGGGACAGGGGACACCTACGAGCAGCACTTC. Its protein product is CSVGTGDTYEQHF.

V and J are TRBV18 and TRBJ2-4; 7 bases agree with TRBD1. TRBJ2-7 explains the end of the DNA better; the J call may be wrong. Germline CDR1 reads KGHSH; CDR2 reads LQKENI. This CDR3 contains 14 residues. For the CDR3, the DNA is TGTGCCAGCTCACGCACCTCGACAGGGAACGAGCAGTACTTC. This translates into CASSRTSTGNEQYF.